This is a list of T cell receptor beta chains from one sample in a study of cytomegalovirus exposure and HLA in healthy donors. TCRdb's table, derived via immunoSEQ multiplex PCR, lists solely in-frame clones and lacks some. The table has some 170,000 clones, more than 65% seen once. The sequenced sample consisted of PBMCs. These TCRs come from a man younger than 35 in good health and CMV-seropositive. The CDR3 runs from the conserved cysteine through the conserved F or W. The order of the fields is clone size, D gene, V gene, J gene, CDR3 length, CDR3 protein, CDR3 DNA. A D gene is named only where the DNA matches it firmly. Size values are once, few and many counts, or a class for expanded clones, and some rows have none.

clone size: -; D gene: TRBD1; V gene: TRBV5-1; J gene: TRBJ2-7; CDR3 length: 14; CDR3 protein: CASSWDRGAYEQYF; CDR3 DNA: TGCGCCAGCAGCTGGGACAGGGGAGCCTACGAGCAGTACTTC
clone size: -; D gene: -; V gene: TRBV6-6; J gene: TRBJ2-4; CDR3 length: 11; CDR3 protein: CASGQGLVQYF; CDR3 DNA: TGTGCCAGCGGCCAGGGTCTAGTTCAGTACTTC
clone size: once; D gene: TRBD1; V gene: TRBV9; J gene: TRBJ2-1; CDR3 length: 16; CDR3 protein: CASSPRRQGQYNEQFF; CDR3 DNA: TGTGCCAGCAGCCCCAGACGACAGGGACAGTACAATGAGCAGTTCTTC
clone size: few; D gene: TRBD2; V gene: TRBV28; J gene: TRBJ2-1; CDR3 length: 14; CDR3 protein: CASSLLAGYNEQFF; CDR3 DNA: TGTGCCAGCAGTTTACTAGCGGGGTACAATGAGCAGTTCTTC
clone size: -; D gene: -; V gene: TRBV7-9; J gene: TRBJ2-7; CDR3 length: 12; CDR3 protein: CASSSTSDEQYF; CDR3 DNA: TGTGCCAGCAGCTCTACGTCCGACGAGCAGTACTTC
clone size: -; D gene: TRBD1; V gene: TRBV7-9; J gene: TRBJ1-2; CDR3 length: 16; CDR3 protein: CASSVSRDRGFYGYTF; CDR3 DNA: TGTGCCAGCAGCGTAAGCCGAGACAGGGGATTCTATGGCTACACCTTC
clone size: -; D gene: TRBD1; V gene: TRBV28; J gene: TRBJ1-6; CDR3 length: 14; CDR3 protein: CASNLRDRNSPLHF; CDR3 DNA: TGTGCCAGCAACCTCCGGGACAGGAATTCACCCCTCCACTTT
clone size: -; D gene: TRBD2; V gene: TRBV27; J gene: TRBJ2-7; CDR3 length: 15; CDR3 protein: CASSFSGSMIIEQYF; CDR3 DNA: TGTGCCAGCAGTTTCAGCGGGAGCATGATTATCGAGCAGTACTTC
clone size: -; D gene: -; V gene: TRBV11-2; J gene: TRBJ2-5; CDR3 length: 17; CDR3 protein: CASSSGLVGGGDETQYF; CDR3 DNA: TGTGCCAGCAGCTCAGGACTAGTGGGGGGCGGAGACGAGACCCAGTACTTC
clone size: -; D gene: -; V gene: TRBV11-3; J gene: TRBJ2-7; CDR3 length: 17; CDR3 protein: CASSFGVASVARYEQYF; CDR3 DNA: TGTGCCAGCAGCTTCGGTGTGGCTAGCGTCGCCCGGTACGAGCAGTACTTC
clone size: -; D gene: -; V gene: TRBV11-2; J gene: TRBJ2-4; CDR3 length: 16; CDR3 protein: CASSLEGGLAKNIQYF; CDR3 DNA: TGTGCCAGCAGCTTGGAGGGAGGTCTAGCCAAAAACATTCAGTACTTC
clone size: -; D gene: -; V gene: TRBV5-8; J gene: TRBJ1-2; CDR3 length: 13; CDR3 protein: CASRDQEGPGYTF; CDR3 DNA: TGTGCCAGCAGGGACCAGGAGGGGCCCGGCTACACCTTC
clone size: -; D gene: -; V gene: TRBV5-4; J gene: TRBJ1-3; CDR3 length: 14; CDR3 protein: CASSPVAGGNTIYF; CDR3 DNA: TGTGCCAGCAGCCCAGTCGCAGGGGGAAACACCATATATTTT
clone size: -; D gene: -; V gene: TRBV5-1; J gene: TRBJ1-5; CDR3 length: 15; CDR3 protein: CASSLEGQRNQPQHF; CDR3 DNA: TGCGCCAGCAGCTTGGAAGGACAGCGCAATCAGCCCCAGCATTTT
clone size: -; D gene: -; V gene: TRBV9; J gene: TRBJ2-5; CDR3 length: 13; CDR3 protein: CASTRTVGETQYF; CDR3 DNA: TGTGCCAGCACTAGAACGGTAGGAGAGACCCAGTACTTC
clone size: -; D gene: -; V gene: TRBV4-1; J gene: TRBJ2-7; CDR3 length: 14; CDR3 protein: CASSQESRDFEQYF; CDR3 DNA: TGCGCCAGCAGCCAAGAATCCAGGGATTTCGAGCAGTACTTC
clone size: -; D gene: TRBD1; V gene: TRBV5-1; J gene: TRBJ2-5; CDR3 length: 16; CDR3 protein: CASSPGGQVRQETQYF; CDR3 DNA: TGCGCCAGCAGCCCTGGAGGACAGGTCCGCCAAGAGACCCAGTACTTC
clone size: -; D gene: -; V gene: TRBV27; J gene: TRBJ1-1; CDR3 length: 15; CDR3 protein: CASSLPPGKNTEAFF; CDR3 DNA: TGTGCCAGCAGTTTACCCCCGGGGAAGAACACTGAAGCTTTCTTT
clone size: -; D gene: TRBD2; V gene: TRBV9; J gene: TRBJ2-1; CDR3 length: 15; CDR3 protein: CASSVRLAAYNEQFF; CDR3 DNA: TGTGCCAGCAGCGTGAGACTAGCGGCCTACAATGAGCAGTTCTTC
clone size: few; D gene: -; V gene: TRBV7-2; J gene: TRBJ1-1; CDR3 length: 13; CDR3 protein: CASSLDRVTEAFF; CDR3 DNA: TGTGCCAGCAGCTTAGATCGGGTTACTGAAGCTTTCTTT
clone size: -; D gene: -; V gene: TRBV19; J gene: TRBJ2-3; CDR3 length: 16; CDR3 protein: CASSLQVGGGTDTQYF; CDR3 DNA: TGTGCCAGTAGTCTCCAGGTTGGAGGTGGCACAGATACGCAGTATTTT
clone size: -; D gene: -; V gene: TRBV7-2; J gene: TRBJ2-7; CDR3 length: 12; CDR3 protein: CATRGSDYEQYF; CDR3 DNA: TGTGCCACCCGGGGATCAGACTACGAGCAGTACTTC
clone size: -; D gene: -; V gene: TRBV4-2; J gene: TRBJ1-4; CDR3 length: 17; CDR3 protein: CASSQDRGRTLPRRVFF; CDR3 DNA: TGTGCCAGCAGCCAAGATAGGGGAAGAACCTTACCCCGTCGGGTGTTTTTT
clone size: -; D gene: -; V gene: TRBV4-1; J gene: TRBJ1-2; CDR3 length: 13; CDR3 protein: CASSQGGSYGYTF; CDR3 DNA: TGCGCCAGCAGCCAAGGAGGCAGCTATGGCTACACCTTC
clone size: -; D gene: -; V gene: TRBV4-2; J gene: TRBJ1-5; CDR3 length: 16; CDR3 protein: CASSQVQGNSNQPQHF; CDR3 DNA: TGTGCCAGCAGCCAAGTTCAGGGGAATAGCAATCAGCCCCAGCATTTT
clone size: -; D gene: TRBD1; V gene: TRBV7-8; J gene: TRBJ2-2; CDR3 length: 15; CDR3 protein: CASSPRDRLTGELFF; CDR3 DNA: TGTGCCAGCAGCCCACGGGACAGGCTCACCGGGGAGCTGTTTTTT
clone size: -; D gene: -; V gene: TRBV6-1; J gene: TRBJ1-1; CDR3 length: 15; CDR3 protein: CASSEFRGVPNPTFF; CDR3 DNA: TGTGCCAGCAGTGAATTCAGGGGTGTCCCTAACCCTACTTTCTTT
clone size: -; D gene: -; V gene: TRBV18; J gene: TRBJ1-2; CDR3 length: 13; CDR3 protein: CASSPSVNYGYTF; CDR3 DNA: TGTGCCAGCTCACCAAGCGTTAACTATGGCTACACCTTC
clone size: -; D gene: -; V gene: TRBV28; J gene: TRBJ2-7; CDR3 length: 13; CDR3 protein: CASTAGAWNEQYF; CDR3 DNA: TGTGCCAGCACGGCGGGGGCCTGGAACGAGCAGTACTTC
clone size: -; D gene: TRBD1; V gene: TRBV6-5; J gene: TRBJ1-3; CDR3 length: 14; CDR3 protein: CASRTGHSGNTIYF; CDR3 DNA: TGTGCCAGCAGGACAGGGCACTCTGGAAACACCATATATTTT
clone size: -; D gene: -; V gene: TRBV4-1; J gene: TRBJ1-2; CDR3 length: 15; CDR3 protein: CASSQGGSGVYGYTF; CDR3 DNA: TGCGCCAGCAGCCAAGGGGGTTCAGGGGTCTATGGCTACACCTTC
clone size: -; D gene: TRBD2; V gene: TRBV4-2; J gene: TRBJ2-4; CDR3 length: 17; CDR3 protein: CASSQRSSGATKNIQYF; CDR3 DNA: TGTGCCAGCAGCCAAAGGTCTAGCGGAGCGACCAAAAACATTCAGTACTTC
clone size: -; D gene: TRBD2; V gene: TRBV5-1; J gene: TRBJ2-1; CDR3 length: 15; CDR3 protein: CASSSGLAGVFGQFF; CDR3 DNA: TGCGCCAGCAGCTCCGGACTAGCGGGAGTGTTCGGGCAGTTCTTC
clone size: -; D gene: -; V gene: TRBV19; J gene: TRBJ1-2; CDR3 length: 14; CDR3 protein: CASRGLGVVDGYTF; CDR3 DNA: TGTGCCAGTAGAGGGCTCGGGGTTGTGGACGGCTACACCTTC
clone size: -; D gene: -; V gene: TRBV6-1; J gene: TRBJ2-7; CDR3 length: 14; CDR3 protein: CASRRQVGDYEQYF; CDR3 DNA: TGTGCCAGCAGGAGACAGGTTGGGGACTACGAGCAGTACTTC